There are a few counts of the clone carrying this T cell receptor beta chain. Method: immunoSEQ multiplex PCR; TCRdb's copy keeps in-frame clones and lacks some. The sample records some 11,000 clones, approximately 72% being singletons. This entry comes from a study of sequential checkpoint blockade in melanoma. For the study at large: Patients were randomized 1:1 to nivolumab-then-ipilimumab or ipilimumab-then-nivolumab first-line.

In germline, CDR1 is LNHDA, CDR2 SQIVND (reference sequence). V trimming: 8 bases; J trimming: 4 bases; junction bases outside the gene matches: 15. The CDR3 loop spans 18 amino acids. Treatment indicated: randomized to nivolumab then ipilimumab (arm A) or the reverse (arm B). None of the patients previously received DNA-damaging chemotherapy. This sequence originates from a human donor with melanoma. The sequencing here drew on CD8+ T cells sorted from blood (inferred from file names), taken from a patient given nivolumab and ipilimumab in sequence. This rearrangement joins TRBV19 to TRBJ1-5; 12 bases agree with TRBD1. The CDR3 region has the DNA TGTGCCAGTCACGGGGGGGACAGGGGGCTCGGATGGAATCAGCCCCAGCATTTT. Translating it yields CASHGGDRGLGWNQPQHF.